The 2 T cell receptor beta chains below all came from one sample that was sequenced in a study of early T cells in non-severe SARS-CoV-2 infection. TCRdb reprocessed the 5' RACE reads via MiXCR and lists one record per CDR3 protein. Seen here are around 70,000 distinct CDR3 sequences, 10% observed once, and the top ten hold 15%. Specimen: whole blood, collected at baseline. The receptor source for this set is an adult who was a healthcare worker with PCR-confirmed SARS-CoV-2 infection or an uninfected control (not recorded which).

This clonotype was seen more than once but under ten times. J is TRBJ2-1 and V is TRBV2, with D possibly matching TRBD2 (5 bases). V lost 2 bases to trimming and J lost 4 bases, with 12 bases between them. Germline CDR1 and CDR2: SNHLY and FYNNEI. There are 15 residues in the CDR3. Here the CDR3 reads CASSERGESYNEQFF. The CDR3 coding sequence is TGTGCCAGCAGTGAACGGGGAGAATCTTACAATGAGCAGTTCTTC.

The genes are TRBV28 and TRBJ2-3; a weak D match, TRBD1 (6 bases). CDR1 is MDHEN, CDR2 SYDVKM, per germline. The CDR3 covers 14 residues. V was shortened by 6 bases and J by 0 bases, with 10 bases between the two germline ends. CDR3 in amino acids: CASRRTESTDTQYF. The CDR3, as DNA: TGTGCCAGCAGACGGACAGAGAGCACAGATACGCAGTATTTT.